The 3 T cell receptor beta chains listed next were all sequenced from one sample in a study of T cell clonality in common variable immunodeficiency (dated by TCRdb to between 2014 and 2016). Their antigens are not known. Study-wide findings and limitations: Fewer deletions and N-nucleotide insertions were reportedly observed in CVID TCRbeta sequences, and highly modified clones with 13 or more V deletions were reportedly absent from CVID TCRbeta sequences.

The library was produced with the immunoSEQ multiplex PCR assay. The immuneACCESS repertoire file appears here via TCRdb, limited to in-frame rearrangements. These files lack a portion of the clones; in checked studies, under half of the deficit traces to unresolved V genes, and the cause of the others is not known. The table for this sample records about 15,000 clones. The top ten clonotypes cover 4.9% of the sample. The specimen was peripheral blood mononuclear cells. The receptors derive from a human donor with common variable immunodeficiency.

Judged by frequency, this clone is medium-sized (0.01 to 0.1%). Read data end 3 residues before the CDR3 end; the end is taken from the germline J gene. The rearrangement uses TRBV29-1 and TRBJ2-1; D is possibly TRBD2 (6 bases). The CDR3 is made up of 14 amino acids. CDR1 is SQVTM and CDR2 is ANQGSEA in the germline V gene. Trimming stripped 1 base from V and 4 bases from J, with 11 bases between. This CDR3 reads CSVEGGLSYNEQFF. CDR3 bases read: TGCAGCGTTGAAGGCGGACTATCATACAATGAG.

Concerning this clone itself: The read comes to an end 3 residues before the CDR3 does, leaving the germline J gene to fill in the end. V is TRBV9 and J is TRBJ2-1; 12 nucleotides match TRBD2. This CDR3 contains 16 residues. Germline lookup yields CDR1 SGDLS and CDR2 YYNGEE. V lost 2 bases and J lost 2; bases outside the gene matches: 2. Partial CDR3 DNA: TGTGCCAGCAGCGTTCGACTAGCGGGAGCCTACAATGAG. Its translation: CASSVRLAGAYNE. The CDR3 as a whole reads CASSVRLAGAYNEQFF.

Details on this clone: The CDR3 is cut off 3 residues early in the read; its end comes from the germline J gene. V is TRBV6-2 or TRBV6-3 and J is TRBJ2-3, with TRBD2 matching over 13 bases. The J segment lost 2 bases and the V segment lost 5 bases, leaving 4 bases of the junction unmatched. Germline CDR1 is MNHEY and CDR2 is SVGEGT. The CDR3 extends over 16 amino acids. CDR3 DNA, as far as it was read: TGTGCCAGCAGTGACGGACTAGCGGGAGACACAGATACG. This sequence encodes CASSDGLAGDTDT. The full CDR3 protein is CASSDGLAGDTDTQYF.